This TCR beta chain was found in a study of blood T cell repertoires in COVID-19. Assay used: immunoSEQ multiplex PCR; TCRdb lists only in-frame clones, some missing. Of approximately 70,000 clones listed, roughly nine tenths are singletons. The TCR comes from a man aged 50-59 years with COVID-19, enrolled during active disease. What was sequenced was peripheral blood.

CDR3 amino acids: CASSFFSPGWDSPLHF. The CDR3 bases are TGTGCCAGCAGCTTCTTCTCGCCAGGCTGGGATTCACCCCTCCACTTT. The V and J genes are TRBV5-6 and TRBJ1-6; D gene uncertain. The CDR3 runs 16 residues. Deletions cut 2 bases from V and 8 bases from J, with 17 bases between. Per germline, CDR1 SGHDT and CDR2 YYEEEE. Full variable domain (rest looked up from reference TRBV5-6 and TRBJ1-6): DAGVTQSPTHLIKTRGQQVTLRCSPKSGHDTVSWYQQALGQGPQFIFQYYEEEERQRGNFPDRFSGHQFPNYSSELNVNALLLGDSALYLCASSFFSPGWDSPLHFGNGTRLTVT.